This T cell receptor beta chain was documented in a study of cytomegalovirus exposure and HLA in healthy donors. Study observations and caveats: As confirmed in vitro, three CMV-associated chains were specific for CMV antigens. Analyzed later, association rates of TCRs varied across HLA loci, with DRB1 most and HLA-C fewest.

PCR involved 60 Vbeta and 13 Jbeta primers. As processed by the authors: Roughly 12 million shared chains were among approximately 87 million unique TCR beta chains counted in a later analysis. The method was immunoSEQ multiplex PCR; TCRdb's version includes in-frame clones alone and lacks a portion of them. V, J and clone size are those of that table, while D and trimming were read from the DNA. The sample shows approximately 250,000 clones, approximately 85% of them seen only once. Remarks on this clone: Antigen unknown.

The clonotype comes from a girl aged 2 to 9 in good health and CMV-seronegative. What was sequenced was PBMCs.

The CDR3 reads CASSLTQAGVGDTQYF. In DNA, the CDR3 is TGCGCCAGCAGCCTCACCCAAGCGGGAGTCGGAGATACGCAGTATTTT. The chain uses TRBV4-1 and TRBJ2-3; 8 bases are shared with TRBD2. The germline gives CDR1 MGHRA, CDR2 YSYEKL. This CDR3 contains 16 residues. V lost 4 bases, J lost 5 bases, and 11 bases stayed unmatched.